Here is one T cell receptor beta chain with its context. Its antigen is undetermined. This entry belongs to a study of cytomegalovirus exposure and HLA in healthy donors. Germline CDR1 is LNHDA and CDR2 is SQIVND (reference sequence). Trimming cost V 6 bases and J 6 bases, with 11 bases left between them. This CDR3 has 13 amino acids. The PCR employed 60 Vbeta primers together with 13 Jbeta primers. Data came from immunoSEQ multiplex PCR; TCRdb stores just in-frame clones and leaves some out. The data hold approximately 71,000 clones, with about two thirds observed a single time. Study results and limitations: Common viral pathogens were later found to be apparently linked to several of the most significant clusters. Most TCR sequences showed up rarely, but some public TCRs showed up in many donors.

Sequencing was done on a sample of PBMCs. This sequence originates from a woman in her 40s in good health and CMV-seropositive. The genes are TRBV19 and TRBJ2-2; no clear D gene. The CDR3 sequence is CASSPYGPGELFF. The CDR3, as DNA: TGTGCCAGTAGCCCCTATGGGCCCGGGGAGCTGTTTTTT.